Listed below are T cell receptor beta chains from one sample, sequenced in a study of blood T cell repertoires in COVID-19. TCRdb's table, derived via immunoSEQ multiplex PCR, lists solely in-frame clones and lacks some. The table includes approximately 97,000 clones, about 90% detected once. Sequencing used peripheral blood. These receptors all come from a human donor in a cohort sampled during active COVID-19. CDR3s include the opening cysteine and the closing phenylalanine or tryptophan. Each record gives: clone size, J gene, V gene, D gene, CDR3 protein, CDR3 DNA. A D gene is named only where the DNA matches it firmly. The size of a clone is reported for some rows only, either as once, few or many, or as a class for expanded clones.

clone size: .; J gene: TRBJ1-2; V gene: TRBV14; D gene: .; CDR3 protein: CASSPATGSGYTF; CDR3 DNA: TGTGCCAGCAGCCCGGCCACAGGGTCTGGCTACACCTTC
clone size: .; J gene: TRBJ2-3; V gene: TRBV5-6; D gene: TRBD1; CDR3 protein: CASSLPWTGGPDTQYF; CDR3 DNA: TGTGCCAGCAGCTTGCCCTGGACAGGGGGTCCAGATACGCAGTATTTT
clone size: .; J gene: TRBJ2-7; V gene: TRBV6-5; D gene: TRBD2; CDR3 protein: CASKSSTSGSHEQYF; CDR3 DNA: TGTGCCAGCAAAAGCTCGACTAGCGGGAGCCACGAGCAGTACTTC
clone size: many; J gene: TRBJ1-2; V gene: TRBV4-1; D gene: .; CDR3 protein: CASSQERTVNYGYTF; CDR3 DNA: TGCGCCAGCAGCCAAGAGCGGACAGTAAACTATGGCTACACCTTC
clone size: .; J gene: TRBJ2-3; V gene: TRBV2; D gene: TRBD2; CDR3 protein: CASARGLAGADTQYF; CDR3 DNA: TGTGCCAGCGCAAGGGGACTAGCGGGAGCAGATACGCAGTATTTT
clone size: .; J gene: TRBJ2-7; V gene: TRBV6-5; D gene: TRBD2; CDR3 protein: CASSAGTSGIYEQYF; CDR3 DNA: TGTGCCAGCAGCGCCGGGACTAGCGGGATTTACGAGCAGTACTTC
clone size: .; J gene: TRBJ1-1; V gene: TRBV5-6; D gene: .; CDR3 protein: CASSFSFAGQLNTEAFF; CDR3 DNA: TGTGCCAGCAGCTTTTCCTTCGCCGGACAGCTGAACACTGAAGCTTTCTTT
clone size: .; J gene: TRBJ1-6; V gene: TRBV5-1; D gene: TRBD1; CDR3 protein: CASSPRTGDNSPLHF; CDR3 DNA: TGCGCCAGCAGCCCGAGGACAGGGGATAATTCACCCCTCCACTTT
clone size: few; J gene: TRBJ2-4; V gene: TRBV9; D gene: .; CDR3 protein: CASSVGPGRVNIQYF; CDR3 DNA: TGTGCCAGCAGCGTTGGTCCGGGAAGGGTTAACATTCAGTACTTC
clone size: .; J gene: TRBJ1-1; V gene: TRBV6-6; D gene: .; CDR3 protein: CASSPSNGLLRGPEAFF; CDR3 DNA: TGTGCCAGCAGTCCCTCAAACGGTCTTCTAAGGGGCCCTGAAGCTTTCTTT
clone size: .; J gene: TRBJ2-7; V gene: TRBV3-1/TRBV3-2; D gene: .; CDR3 protein: CASSQYYYEQYF; CDR3 DNA: TGTGCCAGCAGCCAATATTACTACGAGCAGTACTTC
clone size: .; J gene: TRBJ2-7; V gene: TRBV6-4; D gene: .; CDR3 protein: CASRGSPGGEQYF; CDR3 DNA: TGTGCCAGCAGAGGATCTCCAGGAGGCGAGCAGTACTTC
clone size: once; J gene: TRBJ1-3; V gene: TRBV2; D gene: .; CDR3 protein: CASSGWQGSGNTIYF; CDR3 DNA: TGTGCCAGCAGTGGATGGCAGGGTTCTGGAAACACCATATATTTT
clone size: .; J gene: TRBJ1-1; V gene: TRBV6-1; D gene: .; CDR3 protein: CASSEGRLVAGRTLVNTEAFF; CDR3 DNA: TGTGCCAGCAGTGAAGGTCGATTGGTGGCAGGCCGAACACTGGTGAACACTGAAGCTTTCTTT
clone size: .; J gene: TRBJ2-7; V gene: TRBV19; D gene: TRBD2; CDR3 protein: CASSTLAGERYEQYF; CDR3 DNA: TGTGCCAGTAGTACACTAGCGGGAGAACGGTACGAGCAGTACTTC
clone size: .; J gene: TRBJ2-1; V gene: TRBV7-8; D gene: TRBD2; CDR3 protein: CASSLGLAGVVDEQFF; CDR3 DNA: TGTGCCAGCAGCTTAGGGCTAGCGGGAGTGGTAGATGAGCAGTTCTTC
clone size: .; J gene: TRBJ2-7; V gene: TRBV10-3; D gene: .; CDR3 protein: CAISETRYEQYF; CDR3 DNA: TGTGCCATCAGTGAGACCAGATACGAGCAGTACTTC
clone size: .; J gene: TRBJ2-3; V gene: TRBV5-1; D gene: TRBD2; CDR3 protein: CASSNRGASGRTNTDTQYF; CDR3 DNA: TGCGCCAGCAGCAACCGGGGGGCTAGCGGGAGGACAAACACAGATACGCAGTATTTT
clone size: .; J gene: TRBJ2-3; V gene: TRBV2; D gene: .; CDR3 protein: CASRGGETSTDTQYF; CDR3 DNA: TGTGCCAGCAGGGGGGGAGAAACTAGCACAGATACGCAGTATTTT
clone size: .; J gene: TRBJ2-7; V gene: TRBV27; D gene: TRBD2; CDR3 protein: CASSFFGGLAGDRSSYEQYF; CDR3 DNA: TGTGCCAGCAGTTTCTTCGGGGGACTAGCGGGAGATCGAAGCTCCTACGAGCAGTACTTC
clone size: .; J gene: TRBJ2-1; V gene: TRBV19; D gene: TRBD1; CDR3 protein: CASSIAPDRLYSYNEQFF; CDR3 DNA: TGTGCCAGTAGTATAGCCCCGGACAGGTTATACTCCTACAATGAGCAGTTCTTC
clone size: .; J gene: TRBJ1-1; V gene: TRBV10-1; D gene: .; CDR3 protein: CASSESRVGTEAFF; CDR3 DNA: TGCGCCAGCAGTGAGTCGAGGGTGGGCACTGAAGCTTTCTTT
clone size: once; J gene: TRBJ2-2; V gene: TRBV7-6; D gene: .; CDR3 protein: CASSLRRRRTGELFF; CDR3 DNA: TGTGCCAGCAGCTTACGGCGGCGTCGCACCGGGGAGCTGTTTTTT
clone size: .; J gene: TRBJ1-4; V gene: TRBV2; D gene: TRBD1; CDR3 protein: CASRDTGDGEKLFF; CDR3 DNA: TGTGCCAGCAGAGATACAGGGGATGGTGAAAAACTGTTTTTT
clone size: .; J gene: TRBJ2-2; V gene: TRBV5-1; D gene: TRBD2; CDR3 protein: CASSLAIAGAGELFF; CDR3 DNA: TGCGCCAGCAGCTTGGCCATAGCGGGAGCCGGGGAGCTGTTTTTT
clone size: .; J gene: TRBJ2-5; V gene: TRBV7-2; D gene: .; CDR3 protein: CASSLVSGTGYIQETQYF; CDR3 DNA: TGTGCCAGCAGCTTAGTCAGCGGGACAGGCTATATCCAAGAGACCCAGTACTTC
clone size: .; J gene: TRBJ2-6; V gene: TRBV19; D gene: .; CDR3 protein: CASEPQIAGANVLTF; CDR3 DNA: TGTGCCAGCGAACCGCAGATCGCTGGGGCCAACGTCCTGACTTTC
clone size: .; J gene: TRBJ2-7; V gene: TRBV11-2; D gene: TRBD2; CDR3 protein: CASSLLREVDEQYF; CDR3 DNA: TGTGCCAGCAGCTTATTGCGGGAGGTAGACGAGCAGTACTTC
clone size: .; J gene: TRBJ1-5; V gene: TRBV10-3; D gene: .; CDR3 protein: CAISEFQAPQPQHF; CDR3 DNA: TGTGCCATCAGTGAATTTCAGGCCCCTCAGCCCCAGCATTTT
clone size: .; J gene: TRBJ1-2; V gene: TRBV4-1; D gene: .; CDR3 protein: CASSQVSGPRRSDGYTF; CDR3 DNA: TGCGCCAGCAGCCAAGTAAGCGGCCCAAGACGGAGCGATGGCTACACCTTC
clone size: .; J gene: TRBJ2-7; V gene: TRBV11-2; D gene: TRBD2; CDR3 protein: CASSLVGGGSYEQYF; CDR3 DNA: TGTGCCAGCAGCTTAGTTGGCGGGGGAAGCTACGAGCAGTACTTC
clone size: .; J gene: TRBJ2-7; V gene: TRBV6-5; D gene: .; CDR3 protein: CASSYSRATYEQYF; CDR3 DNA: TGTGCCAGCAGTTACTCGCGCGCTACCTACGAGCAGTACTTC
clone size: .; J gene: TRBJ2-3; V gene: TRBV5-4; D gene: TRBD2; CDR3 protein: CASSFLSGTSTDTQYF; CDR3 DNA: TGTGCCAGCAGCTTCCTTAGCGGGACGAGCACAGATACGCAGTATTTT
clone size: once; J gene: TRBJ1-5; V gene: TRBV11-2; D gene: .; CDR3 protein: CASSLEWRQPQHF; CDR3 DNA: TGTGCCAGCAGCTTAGAATGGAGGCAGCCCCAGCATTTT
clone size: .; J gene: TRBJ2-7; V gene: TRBV5-6; D gene: TRBD2; CDR3 protein: CASSRTSGLYEQYF; CDR3 DNA: TGTGCCAGCAGCCGGACTAGCGGCCTTTACGAGCAGTACTTC
clone size: once; J gene: TRBJ1-1; V gene: TRBV3-1/TRBV3-2; D gene: .; CDR3 protein: CASSQATGPEAFF; CDR3 DNA: TGTGCCAGCAGCCAGGCGACAGGACCTGAAGCTTTCTTT
clone size: .; J gene: TRBJ1-2; V gene: TRBV20-1; D gene: .; CDR3 protein: CSASILGGYGYTF; CDR3 DNA: TGCAGTGCTAGTATCCTGGGGGGCTATGGCTACACCTTC
clone size: .; J gene: TRBJ1-1; V gene: TRBV3-1/TRBV3-2; D gene: .; CDR3 protein: CASSQERGLGTEAFF; CDR3 DNA: TGTGCCAGCAGCCAAGAACGGGGTCTAGGGACTGAAGCTTTCTTT
clone size: few; J gene: TRBJ1-6; V gene: TRBV3-1/TRBV3-2; D gene: .; CDR3 protein: CASSQVEASPLHF; CDR3 DNA: TGTGCCAGCAGCCAAGTTGAGGCCTCACCCCTCCACTTT
clone size: .; J gene: TRBJ2-5; V gene: TRBV24-1; D gene: TRBD1; CDR3 protein: CATSDFGTEETQYF; CDR3 DNA: TGTGCCACCAGTGATTTCGGGACAGAAGAGACCCAGTACTTC
clone size: .; J gene: TRBJ2-5; V gene: TRBV28; D gene: .; CDR3 protein: CASRTGGKETQYF; CDR3 DNA: TGTGCCAGCCGGACAGGCGGGAAAGAGACCCAGTACTTC
clone size: once; J gene: TRBJ2-1; V gene: TRBV9; D gene: .; CDR3 protein: CASSFKWRNPYNEQFF; CDR3 DNA: TGTGCCAGCAGCTTTAAGTGGAGAAATCCCTACAATGAGCAGTTCTTC
clone size: .; J gene: TRBJ2-7; V gene: TRBV5-6; D gene: TRBD2; CDR3 protein: CASSLRGGASGIGEQYF; CDR3 DNA: TGTGCCAGCAGCTTGCGGGGCGGGGCTAGCGGGATCGGCGAGCAGTACTTC
clone size: .; J gene: TRBJ2-7; V gene: TRBV6-4; D gene: .; CDR3 protein: CASESSRGDTRRSEGEQYF; CDR3 DNA: TGTGCCAGCGAATCAAGCAGGGGCGATACCCGACGTTCAGAGGGGGAGCAGTACTTC
clone size: .; J gene: TRBJ1-2; V gene: TRBV7-3; D gene: .; CDR3 protein: CASSLMSGAPANYGYTF; CDR3 DNA: TGTGCCAGCAGCTTAATGTCAGGGGCTCCGGCTAACTATGGCTACACCTTC
clone size: .; J gene: TRBJ2-2; V gene: TRBV2; D gene: TRBD1; CDR3 protein: CASRTTGQGAGELFF; CDR3 DNA: TGTGCCAGCCGGACCACGGGACAGGGGGCCGGGGAGCTGTTTTTT
clone size: .; J gene: TRBJ1-1; V gene: TRBV10-3; D gene: .; CDR3 protein: CATTTEVNTEAFF; CDR3 DNA: TGTGCCACGACGACAGAAGTGAACACTGAAGCTTTCTTT
clone size: .; J gene: TRBJ2-1; V gene: TRBV29-1; D gene: .; CDR3 protein: CSVYDSEQFF; CDR3 DNA: TGCAGCGTCTACGATAGTGAGCAGTTCTTC
clone size: .; J gene: TRBJ2-3; V gene: TRBV4-3; D gene: .; CDR3 protein: CASSQDSSGIPDTQYF; CDR3 DNA: TGCGCCAGCAGCCAAGATAGCAGCGGTATACCAGATACGCAGTATTTT
clone size: .; J gene: TRBJ1-6; V gene: TRBV6-5; D gene: .; CDR3 protein: CATREASNSPLHF; CDR3 DNA: TGTGCCACGCGAGAGGCCTCTAATTCACCCCTCCACTTT
clone size: few; J gene: TRBJ2-7; V gene: TRBV7-9; D gene: TRBD1; CDR3 protein: CASSWDRVEQYF; CDR3 DNA: TGTGCCAGCAGCTGGGACAGGGTCGAGCAGTACTTC
clone size: .; J gene: TRBJ1-1; V gene: TRBV6-2/TRBV6-3; D gene: TRBD1; CDR3 protein: CASSSGTGHTEAFF; CDR3 DNA: TGTGCCAGCAGCTCCGGGACAGGGCATACTGAAGCTTTCTTT
clone size: .; J gene: TRBJ2-6; V gene: TRBV2; D gene: .; CDR3 protein: CASRRGGGATVGANVLTF; CDR3 DNA: TGTGCCAGCAGACGTGGGGGGGGCGCAACGGTTGGGGCCAACGTCCTGACTTTC
clone size: once; J gene: TRBJ2-7; V gene: TRBV6-6; D gene: .; CDR3 protein: CASSYKRYIPPDEQYF; CDR3 DNA: TGTGCCAGCAGTTACAAGCGTTACATCCCCCCCGACGAGCAGTACTTC